This T cell receptor (beta chain) was recorded in a study of read filtering for tumor transcriptome and immune sequencing. Study information: IR-seq gave about 4 to 10.27 million TCR reads per sample; RNA-seq gave about 80 to 1273. Findings and limits, study-wide: Without single-read clonotypes, shared clonotype proportions correlated more between IR-seq and RNA-seq. Approximately 82% of IR-seq clonotypes had one read, totaling approximately 4% of reads; RNA-seq: 74.6% and 44.6%.

The CDR3 loop spans 11 amino acids. Between the trimmed V and J ends, which lost 10 bases and 5 bases, there was a span of 10 bases. Germline V gene lookup returns CDR1 MNHNY and CDR2 SVGAGI (reference sequence). The library was built from around 0.4 ug RNA with molecular barcoded adaptors for alpha/delta and beta/gamma chains. TCRdb redid the calling of the reads with MiXCR, one entry per CDR3 protein. The repertoire holds around 29,000 distinct CDR3 sequences, with about an eighth as singletons. This clonotype was found many times. What it binds is not known. The V call is TRBV6-6, the J call TRBJ2-3; D gene uncertain. The TCR was taken from a donor at least 40 years old with multiple myeloma. Sequencing was performed on a population of CD138-negative cells sorted from bone marrow. The CDR3 nucleotides are TGTGCCACCGGGCGAGGAGATACGCAGTATTTT. The encoded protein is CATGRGDTQYF.